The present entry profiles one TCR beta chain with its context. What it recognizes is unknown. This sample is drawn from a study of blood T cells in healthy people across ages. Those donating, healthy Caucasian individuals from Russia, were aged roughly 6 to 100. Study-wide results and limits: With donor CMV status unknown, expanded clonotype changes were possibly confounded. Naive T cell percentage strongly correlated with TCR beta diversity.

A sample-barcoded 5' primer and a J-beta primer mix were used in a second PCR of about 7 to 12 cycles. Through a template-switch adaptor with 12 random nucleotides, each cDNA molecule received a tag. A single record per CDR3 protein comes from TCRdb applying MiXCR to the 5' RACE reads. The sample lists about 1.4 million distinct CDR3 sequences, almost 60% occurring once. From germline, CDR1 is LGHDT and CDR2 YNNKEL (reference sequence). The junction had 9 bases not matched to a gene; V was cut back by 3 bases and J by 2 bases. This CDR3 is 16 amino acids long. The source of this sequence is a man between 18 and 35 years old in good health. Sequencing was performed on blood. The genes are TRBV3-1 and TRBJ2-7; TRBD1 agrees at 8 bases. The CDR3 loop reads CASSQGRTGIAYEQYF. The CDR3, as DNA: TGTGCCAGCAGCCAGGGGCGGACAGGGATCGCCTACGAGCAGTACTTC.